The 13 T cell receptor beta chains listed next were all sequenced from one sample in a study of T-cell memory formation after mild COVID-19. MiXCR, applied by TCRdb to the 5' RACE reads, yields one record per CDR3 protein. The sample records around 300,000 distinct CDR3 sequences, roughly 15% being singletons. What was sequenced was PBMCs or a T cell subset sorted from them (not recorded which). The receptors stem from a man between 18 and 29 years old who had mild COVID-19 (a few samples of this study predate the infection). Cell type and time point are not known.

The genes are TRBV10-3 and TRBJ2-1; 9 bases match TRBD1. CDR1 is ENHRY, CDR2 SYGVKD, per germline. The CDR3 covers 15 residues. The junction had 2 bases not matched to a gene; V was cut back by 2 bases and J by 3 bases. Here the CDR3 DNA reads TGTGCCATCAGTGAGACGGACAGGGGCTACAATGAGCAGTTCTTC. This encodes CAISETDRGYNEQFF.

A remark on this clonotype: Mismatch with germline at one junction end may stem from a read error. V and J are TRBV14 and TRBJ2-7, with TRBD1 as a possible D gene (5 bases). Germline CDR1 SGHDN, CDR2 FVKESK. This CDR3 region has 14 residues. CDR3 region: CASSPWGSTYEQYF. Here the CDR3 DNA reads TGTGCCAGCAGCCCCTGGGGCAGCACCTACGAGCAGTATTTC.

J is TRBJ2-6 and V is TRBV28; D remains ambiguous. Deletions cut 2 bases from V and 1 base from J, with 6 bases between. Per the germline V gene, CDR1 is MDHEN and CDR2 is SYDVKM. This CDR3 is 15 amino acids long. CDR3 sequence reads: CASSLHISGANVLTF. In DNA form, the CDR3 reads TGTGCCAGCAGTTTACATATTTCTGGGGCCAACGTCCTGACTTTC.

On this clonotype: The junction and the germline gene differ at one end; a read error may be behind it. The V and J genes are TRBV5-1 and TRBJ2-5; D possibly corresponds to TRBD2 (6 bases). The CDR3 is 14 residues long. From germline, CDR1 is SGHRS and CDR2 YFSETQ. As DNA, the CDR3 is TGCGCCAGCAGCTACCCCTCCGGGACTCCCGTCTGGGACTTC. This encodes CASSYPSGTPVWDF.

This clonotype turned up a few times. The CDR3 DNA reads TGCGCCAGCAGCCAAGATATCGGACCTGAGCAGTTCTTC. This gives the protein CASSQDIGPEQFF. The V call is TRBV4-3, the J call TRBJ2-1, with D uncertain. Between the trimmed V and J ends, which lost 0 bases and 9 bases, there was a span of 9 bases. Germline-derived CDR1 and CDR2 are LGHNA and YSLEER. This CDR3 is 13 amino acids long.

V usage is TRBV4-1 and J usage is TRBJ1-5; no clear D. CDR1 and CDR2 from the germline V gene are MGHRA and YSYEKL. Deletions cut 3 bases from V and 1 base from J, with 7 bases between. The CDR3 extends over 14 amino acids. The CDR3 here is CASSHQRSNQPQHF. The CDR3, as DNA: TGCGCCAGCAGCCACCAGAGAAGCAATCAGCCCCAGCATTTT.

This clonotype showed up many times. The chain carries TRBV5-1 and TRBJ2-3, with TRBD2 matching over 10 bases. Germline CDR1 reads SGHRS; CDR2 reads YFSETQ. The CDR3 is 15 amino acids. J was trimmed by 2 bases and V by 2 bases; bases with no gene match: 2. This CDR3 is CASSFSGGNTDTQYF. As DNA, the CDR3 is TGCGCCAGCAGCTTTAGCGGGGGGAACACAGATACGCAGTATTTT.

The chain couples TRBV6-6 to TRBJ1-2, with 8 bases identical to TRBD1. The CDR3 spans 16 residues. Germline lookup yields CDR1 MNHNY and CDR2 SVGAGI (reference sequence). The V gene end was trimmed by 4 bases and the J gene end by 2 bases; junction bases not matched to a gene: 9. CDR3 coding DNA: TGTGCCAGCAGTTCCAGAGACAGGGGCCGAAACTATGGCTACACCTTC. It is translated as CASSSRDRGRNYGYTF.

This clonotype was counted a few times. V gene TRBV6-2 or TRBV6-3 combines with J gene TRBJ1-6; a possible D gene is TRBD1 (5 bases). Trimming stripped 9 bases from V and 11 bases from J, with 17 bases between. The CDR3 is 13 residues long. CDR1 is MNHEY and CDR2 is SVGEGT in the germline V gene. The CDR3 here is CASFDGDPTPLHF. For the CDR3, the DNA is TGTGCCAGTTTCGATGGGGACCCAACACCCCTCCACTTT.

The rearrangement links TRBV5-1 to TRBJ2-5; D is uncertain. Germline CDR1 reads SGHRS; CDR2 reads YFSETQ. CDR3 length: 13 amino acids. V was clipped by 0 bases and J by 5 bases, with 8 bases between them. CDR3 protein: CASSLASRETQYF. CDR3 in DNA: TGCGCCAGCAGCTTGGCTTCAAGGGAGACCCAGTACTTC.

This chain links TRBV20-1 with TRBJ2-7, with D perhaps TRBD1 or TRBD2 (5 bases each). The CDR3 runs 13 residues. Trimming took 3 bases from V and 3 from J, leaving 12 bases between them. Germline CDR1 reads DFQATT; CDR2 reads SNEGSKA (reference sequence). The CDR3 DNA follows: TGCAGTGCTAGTGGGGACCTCGTCTACGAGCAGTACTTC. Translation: CSASGDLVYEQYF.

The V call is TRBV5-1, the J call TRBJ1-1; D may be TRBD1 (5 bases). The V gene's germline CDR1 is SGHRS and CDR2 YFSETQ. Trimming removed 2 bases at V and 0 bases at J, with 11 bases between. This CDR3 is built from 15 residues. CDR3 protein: CASSFQGSMNTEAFF. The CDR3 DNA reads TGCGCCAGCAGCTTCCAGGGAAGCATGAACACTGAAGCTTTCTTT.

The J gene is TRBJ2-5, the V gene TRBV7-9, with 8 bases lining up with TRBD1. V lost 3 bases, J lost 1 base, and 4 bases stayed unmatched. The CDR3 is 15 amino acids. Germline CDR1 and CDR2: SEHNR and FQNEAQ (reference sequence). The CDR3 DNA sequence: TGTGCCAGCAGCTTCCCGGACAGGGCCCAAGAGACCCAGTACTTC. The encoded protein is CASSFPDRAQETQYF.